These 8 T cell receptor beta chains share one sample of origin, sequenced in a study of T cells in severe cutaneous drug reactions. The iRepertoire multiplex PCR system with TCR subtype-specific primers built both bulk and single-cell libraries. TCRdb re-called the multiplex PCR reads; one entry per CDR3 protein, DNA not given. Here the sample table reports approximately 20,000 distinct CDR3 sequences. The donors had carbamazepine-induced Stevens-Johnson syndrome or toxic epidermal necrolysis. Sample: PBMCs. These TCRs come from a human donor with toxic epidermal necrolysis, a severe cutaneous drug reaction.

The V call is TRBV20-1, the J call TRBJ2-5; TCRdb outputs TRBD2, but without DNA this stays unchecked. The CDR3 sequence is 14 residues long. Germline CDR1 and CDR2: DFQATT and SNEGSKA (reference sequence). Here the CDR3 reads CSARVRGSVETQYF.

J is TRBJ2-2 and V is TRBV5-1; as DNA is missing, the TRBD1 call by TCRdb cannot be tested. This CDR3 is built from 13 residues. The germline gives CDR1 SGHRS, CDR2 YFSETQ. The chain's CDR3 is CASRGGNTGELFF.

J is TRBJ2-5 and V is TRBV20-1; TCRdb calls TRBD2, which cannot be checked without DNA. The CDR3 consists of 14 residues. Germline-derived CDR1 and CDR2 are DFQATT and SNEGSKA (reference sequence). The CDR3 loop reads CSVSPGLAPETQYF.

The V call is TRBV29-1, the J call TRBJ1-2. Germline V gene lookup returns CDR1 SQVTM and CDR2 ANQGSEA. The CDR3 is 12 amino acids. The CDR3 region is CSVTQVNYGYTF.

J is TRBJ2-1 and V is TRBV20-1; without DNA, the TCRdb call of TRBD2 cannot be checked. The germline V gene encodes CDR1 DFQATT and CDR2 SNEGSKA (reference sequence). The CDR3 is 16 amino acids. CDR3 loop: CSAEAGLTSGYNEQFF.

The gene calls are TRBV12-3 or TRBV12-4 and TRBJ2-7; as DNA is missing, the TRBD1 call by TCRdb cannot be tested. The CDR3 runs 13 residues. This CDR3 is CASSGQASYEQYF.

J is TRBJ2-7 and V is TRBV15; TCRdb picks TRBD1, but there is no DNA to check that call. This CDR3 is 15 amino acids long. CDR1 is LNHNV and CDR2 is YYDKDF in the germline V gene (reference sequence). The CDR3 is CATSRGSQGHGEQYF.

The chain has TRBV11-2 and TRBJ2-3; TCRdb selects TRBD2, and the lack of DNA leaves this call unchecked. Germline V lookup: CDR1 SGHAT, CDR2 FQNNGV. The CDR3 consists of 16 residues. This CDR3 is CASSLDQGPSIHTQYF. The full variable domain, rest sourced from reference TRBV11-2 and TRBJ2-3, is EAGVAQSPRYKIIEKRQSVAFWCNPISGHATLYWYQQILGQGPKLLIQFQNNGVVDDSQLPKDRFSAERLKGVDSTLKIQPAKLEDSAVYLCASSLDQGPSIHTQYFGPGTRLTVL.